This is a list of T cell receptor beta chains from one sample in a study of cytomegalovirus exposure and HLA in healthy donors. The repertoire was sequenced with immunoSEQ multiplex PCR; TCRdb's copy has only in-frame clones and lacks some. The sample shows about 160,000 clones, 79% of them seen only once. Specimen: PBMCs. The source of these receptors is a man aged 45-60 years in good health and CMV-seropositive. Both conserved end residues are part of each CDR3. The D gene is left open where the match is weak. Size is omitted from some rows. Given values are once, few, many or a class for expanded clones.

d_gene	abundance	v_gene	j_gene	CDR3aa	CDR3nt
TRBD1	.	TRBV27	TRBJ2-7	CASSYKQGAYEQYF	TGTGCCAGCAGTTATAAACAGGGGGCCTACGAGCAGTACTTC
.	.	TRBV21-1	TRBJ2-1	CASSNGTSGSTEQFF	TGTGCCAGCAGCAATGGGACTAGCGGGAGTACTGAGCAGTTCTTC
.	.	TRBV19	TRBJ1-4	CASSPLTREAREKLFF	TGTGCCAGTAGTCCGCTGACCAGGGAGGCGCGAGAAAAACTGTTTTTT
.	.	TRBV5-1	TRBJ2-3	CASSSDSPGLSTDTQYF	TGCGCCAGCAGCTCCGATTCTCCGGGACTTTCCACAGATACGCAGTATTTT
.	.	TRBV29-1	TRBJ2-3	CSAVTGYSRNTQYF	TGCAGCGCTGTAACGGGGTATTCGCGTAATACGCAGTATTTT
.	.	TRBV18	TRBJ2-5	CASSRRNQETQYF	TGTGCCAGCTCCCGCAGGAACCAAGAGACCCAGTACTTC
.	.	TRBV6-6	TRBJ2-7	CASSYRQGRAYEQYF	TGTGCCAGCAGTTACAGACAGGGGAGGGCCTACGAGCAGTACTTC
TRBD1	.	TRBV2	TRBJ2-7	CASSVDRPNEQYF	TGTGCCAGCAGTGTGGACAGGCCGAACGAGCAGTACTTC
.	.	TRBV27	TRBJ1-6	CASSSPQGLSYNSPLHF	TGTGCCAGCAGTTCCCCCCAGGGCCTCTCCTATAATTCACCCCTCCACTTT
TRBD2	.	TRBV29-1	TRBJ2-7	CSARTGTSGYEQYF	TGCAGCGCTAGGACCGGGACTAGCGGATACGAGCAGTACTTC
TRBD1	.	TRBV7-2	TRBJ2-7	CASSLRQGTYEQYF	TGTGCCAGCAGCTTACGACAGGGTACCTACGAGCAGTACTTC
TRBD1	.	TRBV18	TRBJ1-5	CASSPQGQGDQPQHF	TGTGCCAGCTCACCACAGGGACAGGGGGACCAGCCCCAGCATTTT
TRBD1	.	TRBV5-1	TRBJ2-1	CASSVTGVHEQFF	TGCGCCAGCAGCGTGACAGGGGTACATGAGCAGTTCTTC
TRBD1	.	TRBV4-1	TRBJ2-1	CASSPGQGSYNEQFF	TGCGCCAGCAGCCCGGGACAGGGCAGCTACAATGAGCAGTTCTTC
TRBD1	few	TRBV4-2	TRBJ1-4	CASSQGTGDNEKLFF	TGTGCCAGCAGCCAGGGGACAGGGGATAATGAAAAACTGTTTTTT
.	.	TRBV19	TRBJ1-2	CASTKTVTSGYGYTF	TGTGCCAGTACAAAAACGGTGACCTCGGGCTATGGCTACACCTTC
.	.	TRBV7-9	TRBJ2-2	CASSLVGDKGTGELFF	TGTGCCAGCAGCTTAGTAGGGGACAAGGGCACCGGGGAGCTGTTTTTT
.	few	TRBV27	TRBJ1-1	CASSLKGSLAEAFF	TGTGCCAGCAGTTTAAAGGGGTCGCTCGCTGAAGCTTTCTTT
TRBD1	.	TRBV29-1	TRBJ2-7	CSVYSGTDSYEQYF	TGCAGCGTTTATTCCGGGACAGACTCCTACGAGCAGTACTTC
.	once	TRBV30	TRBJ2-7	CAWRQEASSYEQYF	TGTGCCTGGAGGCAGGAGGCATCATCCTACGAGCAGTACTTC